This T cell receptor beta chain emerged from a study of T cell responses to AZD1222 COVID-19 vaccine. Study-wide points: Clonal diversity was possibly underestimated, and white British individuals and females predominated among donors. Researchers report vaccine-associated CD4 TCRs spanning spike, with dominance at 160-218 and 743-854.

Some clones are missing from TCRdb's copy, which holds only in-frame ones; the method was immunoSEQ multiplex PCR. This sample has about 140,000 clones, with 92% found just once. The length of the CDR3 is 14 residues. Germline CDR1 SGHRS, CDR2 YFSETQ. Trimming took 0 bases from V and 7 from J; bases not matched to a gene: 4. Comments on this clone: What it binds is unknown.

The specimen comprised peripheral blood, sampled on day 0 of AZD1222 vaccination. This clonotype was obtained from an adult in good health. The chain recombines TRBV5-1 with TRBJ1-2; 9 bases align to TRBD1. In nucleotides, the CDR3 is TGCGCCAGCAGCTTGGAAGGGACAGGGTTTGGCTACACCTTC. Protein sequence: CASSLEGTGFGYTF.